Each of the 18 T cell receptor beta chains below was sequenced from the same sample in a study of Tregs in tolerant kidney transplant recipients (dated by TCRdb to between 2018 and 2020). Library preparation used the immunoSEQ multiplex PCR assay. In its TCRdb copy, this immuneACCESS table keeps in-frame sequences only and misses some clones. Where compared with another copy, unresolved V genes explain less than half of these, and the others have no known cause. This sample's listing comprises 9,900 or so clones. The ten biggest clones cover roughly 27% of the sample. Related donors were used in the transplants with nonmyeloablative bone marrow transplantation, and mixed chimerism was transient in the human trials. Sequences were derived from CD8+ T cells from blood (PBMCs), sampled 24 months after the transplant. These receptors originate from a human patient who received a combined kidney and bone marrow transplant. After a transplant, certain T cells may trace back to the graft donor.

Notes on this clone: From the germline J gene comes the end of the CDR3, since the read stops 3 residues before it. This rearrangement joins TRBV19 to TRBJ1-3; D remains ambiguous. This CDR3 is 15 amino acids long. Germline V gene lookup returns CDR1 LNHDA and CDR2 SQIVND (reference sequence). V lost 6 bases and J lost 0, with 12 bases in between. CDR3 residues: CASSQTPYSGNTIYF. CDR3 bases read: TGTGCCAGTAGCCAAACTCCGTACTCTGGAAACACC.

About this clone itself: The read finishes 3 residues shy of the CDR3 end, and the germline J gene is used to complete it. This rearrangement joins TRBV6-1 to TRBJ2-2; D remains ambiguous. Trimming took 3 bases from V and 3 from J, leaving 8 bases between them. The CDR3 length is 14 residues. In germline, CDR1 is MNHNS, CDR2 SASEGT. The CDR3 is CASSDFRDTGELFF. The DNA read from the CDR3 is TGTGCCAGCAGTGATTTCAGAGACACCGGGGAG.

For this clone: The read terminates 3 residues before the CDR3 end, so the remaining end is supplied by the germline J gene. The rearrangement links TRBV29-1 to TRBJ2-1; D unclear. The CDR3 contains 14 residues. The germline CDR1 and CDR2 sequences are SQVTM and ANQGSEA. V gave up 5 bases and J gave up 4 bases, with 15 bases separating them. The CDR3 bases that were read are TGCAGCGTTTTGGGTAGCAGTTCTTACAATGAG. Translated, it gives CSVLGSSSYNE. The full CDR3 protein is CSVLGSSSYNEQFF.

Details on this clone: The missing CDR3 end, 3 residues past where the read stops, is filled in from the germline J gene. This chain connects TRBV5-4 to TRBJ1-2; no reliable D call. V was clipped by 0 bases and J by 0 bases, with 9 bases between them. Germline V lookup: CDR1 SGHNT, CDR2 YYREEE (reference sequence). The CDR3 contains 15 residues. CDR3 region: CASSLAEGPNYGYTF. The CDR3 DNA, read in part, is TGTGCCAGCAGCTTGGCGGAGGGCCCTAACTATGGC.

Concerning this clone: The missing CDR3 end, 3 residues past where the read stops, is filled in from the germline J gene. This chain connects TRBV6-2 or TRBV6-3 to TRBJ2-3; 9 bases map to TRBD2. The CDR3 has 15 amino acids. V lost 5 bases to trimming and J lost 2 bases; unmatched junction nucleotides: 5. The germline V gene has CDR1 MNHEY and CDR2 SVGEGT. The CDR3 loop reads CASSLRLAVTDTQYF. The sequenced CDR3 bases are TGTGCCAGCAGTCTTCGACTAGCGGTCACAGATACG.

As for this clone: The DNA ends 3 residues before the CDR3 does, and the rest of the CDR3 is filled in from the germline J gene. The chain employs TRBV7-8 and TRBJ1-5; 7 nucleotides align to TRBD1. CDR3 length equals 14 residues. CDR1 is SGHVS and CDR2 is FQNEAQ in the germline V gene. The chain's CDR3 is CASSAGTADFPQHF. CDR3 DNA, as far as it was read: TGTGCCAGCAGTGCCGGGACAGCAGATTTTCCC.

About this clone itself: The DNA ends 3 residues before the CDR3 does, and the rest of the CDR3 is filled in from the germline J gene. The chain joins TRBV5-5 to TRBJ2-5; D not resolved. CDR3 length: 14 amino acids. V lost 0 bases and J 0 bases, leaving 6 bases between the germline ends. Germline V gives CDR1 SGHKS, CDR2 YYEKEE (reference sequence). Incomplete CDR3 DNA: TGTGCCAGCAGCTTGGAAGCGAACCAAGAGACC. Amino acids: CASSLEANQET. The complete CDR3 protein is CASSLEANQETQYF.

Of note for this clone: Sequencing ends 3 residues short of the CDR3 end; the germline J gene provides the rest. This sequence joins TRBV19 and TRBJ2-6; 8 bases fit TRBD2. Trimming at V came to 7 bases and at J to 0 bases, leaving 11 bases not matched to a gene. The germline gives CDR1 LNHDA, CDR2 SQIVND (reference sequence). CDR3 length equals 18 residues. Here the CDR3 reads CASTPLAGSPSGANVLTF. The CDR3 DNA, read in part, is TGTGCCAGTACCCCTCTAGCGGGCTCGCCCTCTGGGGCCAACGTC.

The CDR3 here is CAWSYTSFQETQYF. The part of the CDR3 DNA that was read is TGTGCCTGGAGCTACACTAGCTTTCAAGAGACC. This rearrangement joins TRBV30 to TRBJ2-5; tentatively, D is TRBD2 (6 bases). The CDR3 is cut off 3 residues early in the read; its end comes from the germline J gene. Germline CDR1 reads GTSNPN; CDR2 reads SVGIG (reference sequence). The CDR3 totals 14 residues. Trimming removed 3 bases from V and 2 bases from J, with 13 bases in between.

Concerning this clone: Read coverage stops 3 residues before the CDR3 terminus; the germline J gene supplies the remainder. The rearrangement joins TRBV7-6 to TRBJ2-1; D perhaps matches TRBD2 (5 bases). V lost 3 bases, J lost 4 bases, and 7 bases lay in between. Looked up from germline, CDR1 is SGHVS and CDR2 is FNYEAQ. The CDR3 is 13 residues long. CDR3 residues: CASSLDSYNEQFF. Partial CDR3 DNA: TGTGCCAGCAGCTTGGACTCGTACAATGAG.

The CDR3 bases that were read are TGTGCCATCAGTGTAGGGGCCTATGGC. Protein product: CAISVGAYG. The complete CDR3 protein is CAISVGAYGYTF. The rearrangement joins TRBV10-3 to TRBJ1-2, with D perhaps TRBD1 (5 bases). The CDR3 end lies 3 residues beyond the end of the read and is filled in from the germline J gene. Germline CDR1 and CDR2: ENHRY and SYGVKD. Trimming cost V 4 bases and J 4 bases, with 7 bases left between them. This CDR3 comprises 12 residues.

Turning to this clone: The CDR3 goes on 3 residues after the read ends, and that part is filled in from the germline J gene. This chain uses TRBV11-2 with TRBJ2-5; TRBD2 agrees at 8 bases. The CDR3 extends over 15 amino acids. Losses at the gene ends were 5 bases for V and 1 base for J; bases not matched to a gene: 6. The germline V gene has CDR1 SGHAT and CDR2 FQNNGV. CDR3 in amino acids: CASSHRTSSQETQYF. CDR3 DNA (partial): TGTGCCAGCAGCCACCGGACTAGCAGCCAAGAGACC.

With regard to this clone: The CDR3 goes on 3 residues after the read ends, and that part is filled in from the germline J gene. J is TRBJ2-2 and V is TRBV4-1; D remains ambiguous. Looked up from germline, CDR1 is MGHRA and CDR2 is YSYEKL. V lost 5 bases and J lost 0, with 10 bases in between. The CDR3 sequence is 15 residues long. The CDR3 DNA, read in part, is TGCGCCAGCAGCTACACGTCAACGAACACCGGGGAG. The encoded protein is CASSYTSTNTGE. The whole CDR3 sequence is CASSYTSTNTGELFF.

In regard to this clone: Read sequence stops 3 residues before the CDR3 end, and the germline J gene provides the missing end. This chain links TRBV11-2 with TRBJ2-7; 9 nucleotides agree with TRBD1. The V gene end was trimmed by 3 bases and the J gene end by 1 base; junction bases not matched to a gene: 1. Germline assignment: CDR1 SGHAT and CDR2 FQNNGV. The CDR3 length is 14 residues. The CDR3 is CASSFGTGSYEQYF. The CDR3 bases that were read are TGTGCCAGCAGCTTCGGGACAGGGTCCTACGAG.

With regard to this clone: Read sequence stops 3 residues before the CDR3 end, and the germline J gene provides the missing end. This rearrangement joins TRBV7-8 to TRBJ2-7; 14 bases fit TRBD2. Germline V lookup: CDR1 SGHVS, CDR2 FQNEAQ. The CDR3 extends over 16 amino acids. V lost 5 bases to trimming and J lost 2 bases; unmatched junction nucleotides: 5. The covered CDR3 bases are TGTGCCAGCAGCCCTGGACTAGCGGGAGGTCCCTACGAG. This gives the protein CASSPGLAGGPYE. From start to end, the CDR3 is CASSPGLAGGPYEQYF.

For this clone: The read falls 3 residues short of the CDR3 end, and the missing part is taken from the germline J gene. J is TRBJ1-3 and V is TRBV7-6, with D possibly being TRBD1 (5 bases). Per germline, CDR1 SGHVS and CDR2 FNYEAQ. Trimming left V 5 bases short and J 0 bases short, with 14 bases between. This CDR3 is built from 16 residues. The sequenced part of the CDR3 DNA is TGTGCCAGCAGCCCTACGACAGTCTTCTCTGGAAACACC. Amino acid sequence: CASSPTTVFSGNT. The full CDR3 reads CASSPTTVFSGNTIYF.

In the case of this clone: The missing CDR3 end, 3 residues past where the read stops, is filled in from the germline J gene. V and J are TRBV20-1 and TRBJ1-4, with 8 positions matching TRBD1. The germline CDR1 and CDR2 sequences are DFQATT and SNEGSKA (reference sequence). The CDR3 has 17 amino acids. J was trimmed by 0 bases and V by 6 bases; bases with no gene match: 12. The DNA read from the CDR3 is TGCAGTGCCACGCATGACAGGGGCCTTGCAACTAATGAAAAA. This codes for CSATHDRGLATNEK. The complete CDR3 reads CSATHDRGLATNEKLFF.

Notes on this clone: The read finishes 3 residues shy of the CDR3 end, and the germline J gene is used to complete it. V is TRBV19 and J is TRBJ1-1; D is unclear. V was trimmed by 3 bases and J by 0 bases, leaving 14 bases between them. This CDR3 has 16 amino acids. Germline loops: CDR1 LNHDA, CDR2 SQIVND (reference sequence). The sequenced CDR3 bases are TGTGCCAGTAGTATGCCCCTGACACTCATGAACACTGAA. Residues: CASSMPLTLMNTE. The entire CDR3 protein is CASSMPLTLMNTEAFF.